Below, 13 T cell receptor beta chains from the same sample are listed, as sequenced in a study of shared clonotypes between healthy human individuals. Sequencing was performed with immunoSEQ multiplex PCR; in TCRdb, only in-frame clones are kept and a portion is missing. The sample has more than 1.2 million clones, approximately 98.5% seen once; the top ten hold over 0.3%. The material sequenced was naive CD4+ T cells sorted from blood. Described subset: CD45RA+ positively selected. The source of these receptors is a man aged 30-40 years in good health.

The chain combines TRBV27 with TRBJ2-1, with 10 bases matching TRBD1. J lost 7 bases, V lost 5 bases, and 20 bases had no gene match. Germline V CDR1 and CDR2: MNHEY, SMNVEV (reference sequence). The CDR3 is made up of 19 amino acids. As DNA, the CDR3 is TGTGCCAGCAGTCCGCGAGTGGGGCCCGACAGGGGGCCACGAAATGAGCAGTTCTTC. Its protein is CASSPRVGPDRGPRNEQFF.

This clone was recorded once. V usage is TRBV15 and J usage is TRBJ2-5, with 12 bases matching TRBD2. After removal of 5 bases from V and 4 bases from J, the junction contained 8 bases not matched to a gene. There are 16 residues in the CDR3. CDR1 LNHNV and CDR2 YYDKDF come from the germline V gene (reference sequence). The CDR3 loop reads CATSGGLAGQRETQYF. CDR3 sequence (DNA): TGTGCCACCAGCGGGGGACTAGCGGGTCAAAGAGAGACCCAGTACTTC.

This rearrangement joins TRBV5-4 to TRBJ2-1, with 9 bases matching TRBD1. The CDR3 is 15 residues long. V shed 4 bases and J 9 bases; nucleotides not matched to a gene: 11. Per germline, CDR1 SGHNT and CDR2 YYREEE (reference sequence). The CDR3 nucleotides are TGTGCCAGCAGCGAACCCGGGACAGGGCGCGCTGAGCAGTTCTTC. It specifies CASSEPGTGRAEQFF. Full variable domain (rest looked up from reference TRBV5-4 and TRBJ2-1): ETGVTQSPTHLIKTRGQQVTLRCSSQSGHNTVSWYQQALGQGPQFIFQYYREEENGRGNFPPRFSGLQFPNYSSELNVNALELDDSALYLCASSEPGTGRAEQFFGPGTRLTVL.

The chain joins TRBV9 to TRBJ1-1, with D perhaps TRBD1 (5 bases). CDR1 is SGDLS and CDR2 is YYNGEE in the germline V gene. This CDR3 has 16 residues. V dropped 0 bases and J dropped 1 base, with 13 bases sitting between them. CDR3 bases: TGTGCCAGCAGCGTAGCTGGCGGGGGTGGGAACACTGAAGCTTTCTTT. This gives the protein CASSVAGGGGNTEAFF.

V usage is TRBV28 and J usage is TRBJ1-5; D is unclear. CDR3 length: 14 amino acids. From germline, CDR1 is MDHEN and CDR2 SYDVKM. Trimming stripped 1 base from V and 2 bases from J, with 6 bases between. The CDR3: CASSLLGRNQPQHF. CDR3 DNA: TGTGCCAGCAGTTTATTGGGCCGCAATCAGCCCCAGCATTTT.

The V and J genes are TRBV11-2 and TRBJ2-3, with 8 positions matching TRBD2. V shed 3 bases and J 1 base; nucleotides not matched to a gene: 6. This CDR3 spans 16 amino acids. Germline CDR1 is SGHAT and CDR2 is FQNNGV. The CDR3 sequence: CASSFGSGRGTDTQYF. Here the CDR3 DNA reads TGTGCCAGCAGCTTCGGAAGCGGGAGAGGCACAGATACGCAGTATTTT.

The V call is TRBV5-1, the J call TRBJ2-2; D is uncertain. The V gene lost 2 bases and the J gene lost 0 bases, with 11 bases spanning the gap. The CDR3 extends over 16 amino acids. Germline V CDR1 and CDR2: SGHRS, YFSETQ. CDR3 nucleotides: TGCGCCAGCAGCTTAACTCCGCCCCCGAACACCGGGGAGCTGTTTTTT. Its translation is CASSLTPPPNTGELFF.

The chain couples TRBV7-3 to TRBJ2-1; TRBD2 matches at 9 bases. Germline trimming cut 2 bases from V and 8 bases from J; bases unmatched to any gene: 7. Germline-derived CDR1 and CDR2 are SGHTA and FQGTGA. CDR3 length: 15 residues. Here the CDR3 DNA reads TGTGCCAGCAGCTTACGGCTAGCGGGAATCGATGAGCAGTTCTTC. Translation gives CASSLRLAGIDEQFF.

This chain uses TRBV28 with TRBJ2-1; 11 nucleotides match TRBD2. The ends lost 5 bases at V and 4 bases at J; junction bases unmatched: 7. CDR3 length: 16 amino acids. Germline CDR1 and CDR2: MDHEN and SYDVKM. CDR3 sequence reads: CASSLAGGVRYNEQFF. In DNA form, the CDR3 reads TGTGCCAGCAGTCTAGCGGGGGGAGTCCGGTACAATGAGCAGTTCTTC.

The chain is built from TRBV1 and TRBJ2-1; no DNA check was done on the table's D call, TRBD2. TRBV1 is recorded as a pseudogene. The CDR3 length is 17 residues. CDR3 loop: CTSSRLGTSGDKVEQFF. The CDR3 DNA sequence: TGCACCAGCAGCCGGTTGGGGACTAGCGGGGACAAGGTTGAGCAGTTCTTC.

The chain uses TRBV4-2 and TRBJ2-1, with 14 nucleotides matching TRBD2. Germline assignment: CDR1 LGHNA and CDR2 YNFKEQ. The length of the CDR3 is 18 residues. Germline trimming cut 4 bases from V and 9 bases from J; bases unmatched to any gene: 14. In DNA form, the CDR3 reads TGTGCCAGCAGCCCGCATCTGCCGGGACTAGCGGGAGAGGGTGAGCAGTTCTTC. This gives the protein CASSPHLPGLAGEGEQFF.

Notes on this clone: Other DNA sequences from this sample encode an identical CDR3 as well. V usage is TRBV28 and J usage is TRBJ2-5; D not certain. Germline CDR1 reads MDHEN; CDR2 reads SYDVKM. Trimming left V 7 bases short and J 1 base short, with 10 bases between. CDR3 length equals 13 residues. CDR3 nucleotide sequence: TGTGCCAGCACCCTGGGGTTCCAAGAGACCCAGTACTTC. This gives the protein CASTLGFQETQYF.

This clone was detected only once. The V call is TRBV2, the J call TRBJ2-5; 11 bases fit TRBD2. J lost 5 bases, V lost 5 bases, and 7 bases had no gene match. Germline V lookup: CDR1 SNHLY, CDR2 FYNNEI. CDR3 length: 15 residues. The CDR3 DNA is TGTGCCAGCAGTACCTCACTAGCGGGAGATGAGACCCAGTACTTC. Its translation is CASSTSLAGDETQYF.